This T cell receptor (beta chain) was identified in a study of CD8 T cells in ankylosing spondylitis. The study's findings and limits: A motif in TCR beta, a set of roughly eight highly homologous variants, appeared characteristic of ankylosing spondylitis blood.

Germline V lookup: CDR1 SEHNR, CDR2 FQNEAQ (reference sequence). Between the trimmed V and J ends, which lost 4 bases and 5 bases, there was a span of 13 bases. The CDR3 has 14 amino acids. As concerns this clonotype: What it recognizes is unknown.

Using quantitative 5'-RACE with molecular barcodes, the authors made TCR beta libraries. TCRdb re-called the 5' RACE reads with MiXCR, one entry per CDR3 protein. The sample consists of 350,000 to 400,000 distinct CDR3 sequences, approximately 22% of them appearing once. This rearrangement joins TRBV7-9 to TRBJ2-3; possibly TRBD1 or TRBD2 for D (5 bases each). The clonotype originates from a male donor with ankylosing spondylitis or in good health (not recorded which). Specimen: blood, either unsorted or a sorted T cell fraction (not recorded which). The chain's CDR3 is CASSSRDRRDTQYF. DNA of the CDR3: TGTGCCAGCAGCTCCCGGGACCGCCGAGATACGCAGTATTTT.